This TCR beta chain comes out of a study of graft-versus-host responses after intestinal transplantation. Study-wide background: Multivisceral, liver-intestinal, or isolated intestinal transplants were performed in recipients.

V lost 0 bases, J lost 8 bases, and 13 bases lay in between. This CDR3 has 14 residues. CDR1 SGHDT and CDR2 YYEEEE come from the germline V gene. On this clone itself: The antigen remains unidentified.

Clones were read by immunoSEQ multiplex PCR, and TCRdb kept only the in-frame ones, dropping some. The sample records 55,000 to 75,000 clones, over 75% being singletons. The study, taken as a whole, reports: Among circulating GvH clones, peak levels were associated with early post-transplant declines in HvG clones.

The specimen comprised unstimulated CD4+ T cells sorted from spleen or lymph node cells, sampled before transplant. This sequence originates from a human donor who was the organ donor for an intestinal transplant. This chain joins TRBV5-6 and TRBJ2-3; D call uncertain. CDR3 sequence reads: CASSLDVYTGTQYF. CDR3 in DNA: TGTGCCAGCAGCTTGGATGTGTACACGGGTACGCAGTATTTT. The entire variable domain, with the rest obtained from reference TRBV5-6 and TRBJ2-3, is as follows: DAGVTQSPTHLIKTRGQQVTLRCSPKSGHDTVSWYQQALGQGPQFIFQYYEEEERQRGNFPDRFSGHQFPNYSSELNVNALLLGDSALYLCASSLDVYTGTQYFGPGTRLTVL.